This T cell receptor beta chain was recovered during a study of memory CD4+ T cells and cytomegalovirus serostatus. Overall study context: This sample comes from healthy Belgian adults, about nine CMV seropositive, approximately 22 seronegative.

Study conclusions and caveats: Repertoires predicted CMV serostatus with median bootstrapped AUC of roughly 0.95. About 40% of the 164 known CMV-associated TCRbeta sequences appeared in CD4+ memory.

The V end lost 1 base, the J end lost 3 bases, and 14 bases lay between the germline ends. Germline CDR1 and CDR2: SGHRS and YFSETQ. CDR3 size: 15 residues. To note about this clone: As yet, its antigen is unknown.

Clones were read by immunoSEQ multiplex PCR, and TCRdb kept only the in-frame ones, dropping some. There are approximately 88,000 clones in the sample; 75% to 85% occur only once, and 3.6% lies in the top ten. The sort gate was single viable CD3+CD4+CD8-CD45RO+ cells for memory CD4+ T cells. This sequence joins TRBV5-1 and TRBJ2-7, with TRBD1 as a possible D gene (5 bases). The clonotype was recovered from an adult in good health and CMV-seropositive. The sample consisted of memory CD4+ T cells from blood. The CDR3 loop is CASSLSQGKGYEQYF. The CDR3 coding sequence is TGCGCCAGCAGCTTGTCCCAGGGAAAGGGCTACGAGCAGTACTTC. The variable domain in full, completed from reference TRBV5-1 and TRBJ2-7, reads KAGVTQTPRYLIKTRGQQVTLSCSPISGHRSVSWYQQTPGQGLQFLFEYFSETQRNKGNFPGRFSGRQFSNSRSEMNVSTLELGDSALYLCASSLSQGKGYEQYFGPGTRLTVT.